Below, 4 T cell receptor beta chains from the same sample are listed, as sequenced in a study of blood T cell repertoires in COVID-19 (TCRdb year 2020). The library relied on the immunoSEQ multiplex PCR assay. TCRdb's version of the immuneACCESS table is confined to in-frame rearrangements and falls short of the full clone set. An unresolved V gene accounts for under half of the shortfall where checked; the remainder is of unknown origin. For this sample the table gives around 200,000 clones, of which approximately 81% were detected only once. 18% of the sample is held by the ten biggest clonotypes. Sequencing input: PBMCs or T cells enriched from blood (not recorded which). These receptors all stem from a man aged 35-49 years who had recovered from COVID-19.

The DNA for the CDR3 is TGTGCCAGTACTCTCGAGTGGGGAGGAGAAGCTTTCTTT. Encoded protein: CASTLEWGGEAFF. This chain uses TRBV19 with TRBJ1-1; the D is unclear. Trimming left V 7 bases short and J 8 bases short, with 17 bases between. The germline V gene has CDR1 LNHDA and CDR2 SQIVND (reference sequence). The CDR3 is 13 residues long.

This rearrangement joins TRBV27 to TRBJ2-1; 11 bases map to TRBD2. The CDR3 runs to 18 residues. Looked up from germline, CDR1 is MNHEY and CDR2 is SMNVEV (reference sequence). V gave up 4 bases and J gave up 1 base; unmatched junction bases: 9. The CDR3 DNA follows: TGTGCCAGCAGTTATAGACTAGCGGGACGGATATCCTACAATGAGCAGTTCTTC. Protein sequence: CASSYRLAGRISYNEQFF.

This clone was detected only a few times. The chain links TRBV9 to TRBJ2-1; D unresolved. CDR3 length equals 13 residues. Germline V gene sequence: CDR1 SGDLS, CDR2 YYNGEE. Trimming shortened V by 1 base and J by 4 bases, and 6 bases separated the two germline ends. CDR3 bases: TGTGCCAGCAGCGTACTAGAGTACAATGAGCAGTTCTTC. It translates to CASSVLEYNEQFF. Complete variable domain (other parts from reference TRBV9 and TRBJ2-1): DSGVTQTPKHLITATGQRVTLRCSPRSGDLSVYWYQQSLDQGLQFLIQYYNGEERAKGNILERFSAQQFPDLHSELNLSSLELGDSALYFCASSVLEYNEQFFGPGTRLTVL.

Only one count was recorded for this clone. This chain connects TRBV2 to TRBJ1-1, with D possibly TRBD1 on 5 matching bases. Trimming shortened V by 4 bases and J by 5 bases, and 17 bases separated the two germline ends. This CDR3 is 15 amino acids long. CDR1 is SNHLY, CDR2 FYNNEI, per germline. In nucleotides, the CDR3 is TGTGCCAGCAGTGCCGTCCCAGGGCTGGGGACTGAAGCTTTCTTT. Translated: CASSAVPGLGTEAFF.